This TCR beta chain was recorded in a study of shared clonotypes between healthy human individuals. On the study more broadly: There were three CD4 naive, three CD4 memory, two CD8 naive and one CD8 memory plates per donor.

Of note for this clone: The antigen remains undetermined.

Naivety among CD8 cells was defined by CD45RO negativity and positive CCR7 selection, thereby excluding terminally differentiated effector memory CD45RA+ cells. Data came from immunoSEQ multiplex PCR; TCRdb stores just in-frame clones and leaves some out. This sample has millions of clones, with roughly 95% found just once. The CDR3 sequence is 16 residues long. Germline V lookup: CDR1 SGHRS, CDR2 YFSETQ. V gave up 0 bases and J gave up 6 bases, with 17 bases separating them. Study-wide results and caveats: Generation probability values for non-shared clonotypes were lower than those for clonotypes shared by all four donors. Shared across a few donors were approximately 5% of the naive CD4 clonotypes.

The sample consisted of naive CD8+ T cells sorted from blood. This receptor was identified in a man between 18 and 29 years old in good health. V gene TRBV5-1 combines with J gene TRBJ2-3; D gene uncertain. CDR3 in DNA: TGCGCCAGCAGCTTGGCGGTGGCGTCTACCCCTGATACGCAGTATTTT. Protein: CASSLAVASTPDTQYF.